The rows below give T cell receptor beta chains drawn from one sample of a study of response to subunit inactivated influenza vaccine. In TCRdb, the RT-PCR reads were re-called with MiXCR into one record per CDR3 protein. The repertoire consists of roughly 570,000 distinct CDR3 sequences, with roughly 13% occurring once and the leading ten covering around 13%. The specimen comprised PBMCs from blood, sampled 45 days after vaccination. These receptors all stem from a man aged 45-65 years who received an inactivated influenza vaccine. Both conserved end residues are part of each CDR3. Size is omitted from some rows. Given values are once, few, many or a class for expanded clones.

CDR3	V	size	J
CASSCTTSGRAGRTYEQYF	TRBV6-7	NA	TRBJ2-7
CASSRGGPRETQYF	TRBV7-9	few	TRBJ2-5
CASSLARTGGNEQFF	TRBV7-2	few	TRBJ2-1
CASSLRTGLANYGYTF	TRBV14	NA	TRBJ1-2
CASRQPGQGAYNEQFF	TRBV12-3/TRBV12-4	NA	TRBJ2-1
CASSYTGFGEQYF	TRBV6-6	NA	TRBJ2-7
CSARFLGQTYNEQFF	TRBV20-1	many	TRBJ2-1
CATSDSTGTSGSMMETQYF	TRBV24-1	many	TRBJ2-5
CASSSRTGGLGQFF	TRBV18	NA	TRBJ2-1
CASSPRLAGAHNEQFF	TRBV7-8	NA	TRBJ2-1
CASSNRALNEQPQHF	TRBV28	few	TRBJ1-5
CASSLVGGRGPPLLPYEQYF	TRBV11-2	NA	TRBJ2-7
CASSLVRTSGISTDTQYF	TRBV11-2	few	TRBJ2-3
CASSLMGPRNTEAFF	TRBV7-9	NA	TRBJ1-1
CASSQRQGVTDTQYF	TRBV11-2	few	TRBJ2-3
CASSPIQGKVGAFF	TRBV7-2	NA	TRBJ1-1
CASSSRDTGYYGYTF	TRBV12-3/TRBV12-4	NA	TRBJ1-2
CASSFGGRDTQYF	TRBV7-9	many	TRBJ2-3
CASSLGQRYNSPLHF	TRBV12-3/TRBV12-4	many	TRBJ1-6
CASSTYTEEDTGELFF	TRBV4-1	NA	TRBJ2-2
CASSSYRGLTEAFF	TRBV12-3/TRBV12-4	few	TRBJ1-1
CASRGTGIDEQFF	TRBV28	NA	TRBJ2-1
CASSESKGSLGTDTQYF	TRBV6-1	few	TRBJ2-3
CASSLSFSGQGYNEQFF	TRBV27	few	TRBJ2-1
CASSVLAGVSNEQFF	TRBV2	few	TRBJ2-1
CASRDQGANVLTF	TRBV28	NA	TRBJ2-6
CASTSGRAFEQFF	TRBV28	NA	TRBJ2-1
CSARGEGTNTIYF	TRBV20-1	once	TRBJ1-3
CASSYGQGREQYF	TRBV6-2/TRBV6-3	few	TRBJ2-7
CASSSDGHEKLFF	TRBV11-2	many	TRBJ1-4
CASSSSGTGGLDTQYF	TRBV7-6	NA	TRBJ2-3
CASSPMRAGGTDTQYF	TRBV11-2	many	TRBJ2-3
CASSLARTGATTDTQYF	TRBV5-1	NA	TRBJ2-3
CASSLAGGVTNTGELFF	TRBV12-3/TRBV12-4	few	TRBJ2-2
CASSQEFGGGYGYTF	TRBV4-2	many	TRBJ1-2
CASSLMTGSNYGYTF	TRBV5-1	NA	TRBJ1-2
CASSPRLAIDTQYF	TRBV6-1	NA	TRBJ2-3
CSARDRAGNPYEQYF	TRBV20-1	NA	TRBJ2-7
CASSFGGNPYEQYF	TRBV27	few	TRBJ2-7
CATSDSGTGLLNEQFF	TRBV24-1	NA	TRBJ2-1
CASGFLALGYGYTF	TRBV6-1	NA	TRBJ1-2
CASSQTPDGEAFF	TRBV5-6	NA	TRBJ1-1
CASSHRSGRGDEQFF	TRBV23-1	NA	TRBJ2-1
CASSFDRYGRSGNTIYF	TRBV7-9	few	TRBJ1-3
CAWSVTRENQFF	TRBV30	few	TRBJ2-1
CASSQFLGTGANVLTF	TRBV4-2	NA	TRBJ2-6
CASSQGGTVSTDTQYF	TRBV4-1	few	TRBJ2-3
CAISESSRGTGGSSNQPQHF	TRBV10-3	few	TRBJ1-5
CASSFEDTYGGEQYF	TRBV6-2/TRBV6-3	NA	TRBJ2-7
CSTSRWLETQYF	TRBV20-1	NA	TRBJ2-5
CASSLAPQTGPGTEAFF	TRBV7-2	NA	TRBJ1-1
CASSLVIGGSYNEQFF	TRBV5-1	few	TRBJ2-1
CASSLVPRALDSPLHF	TRBV5-5	NA	TRBJ1-6
CASRRISGEQYF	TRBV28	NA	TRBJ2-7